This T cell receptor (beta chain) was captured in a study of beta chain features in type 1 diabetes. Study-level information: Cell yields, gender and age were similar in healthy donors and patients.

Reverse transcription of all isolated RNA meant that expressed TCRB transcripts were sequenced. Generated by immunoSEQ multiplex PCR, the TCRdb table keeps only in-frame clones and is missing some. This table holds 150,000 to 200,000 clones, about 13% found once. The source of this sequence is a woman aged 18-29 years in good health. Sequencing was performed on central memory CD4+ T cells from blood.

Written as DNA, the CDR3 is TGTGCCAGCAGCCCCCAGACTAGCGGTTACGAGCAGTACTTC. This codes for CASSPQTSGYEQYF. V and J are TRBV7-3 and TRBJ2-7; 9 nucleotides line up with TRBD2. The germline V gene encodes CDR1 SGHTA and CDR2 FQGTGA. This CDR3 is 14 amino acids long. The V segment lost 5 bases and the J segment 4 bases; nucleotides outside the gene matches: 6. The full variable domain, rest sourced from reference TRBV7-3 and TRBJ2-7, is GAGVSQTPSNKVTEKGKYVELRCDPISGHTALYWYRQSLGQGPEFLIYFQGTGAADDSGLPNDRFFAVRPEGSVSTLKIQRTERGDSAVYLCASSPQTSGYEQYFGPGTRLTVT.